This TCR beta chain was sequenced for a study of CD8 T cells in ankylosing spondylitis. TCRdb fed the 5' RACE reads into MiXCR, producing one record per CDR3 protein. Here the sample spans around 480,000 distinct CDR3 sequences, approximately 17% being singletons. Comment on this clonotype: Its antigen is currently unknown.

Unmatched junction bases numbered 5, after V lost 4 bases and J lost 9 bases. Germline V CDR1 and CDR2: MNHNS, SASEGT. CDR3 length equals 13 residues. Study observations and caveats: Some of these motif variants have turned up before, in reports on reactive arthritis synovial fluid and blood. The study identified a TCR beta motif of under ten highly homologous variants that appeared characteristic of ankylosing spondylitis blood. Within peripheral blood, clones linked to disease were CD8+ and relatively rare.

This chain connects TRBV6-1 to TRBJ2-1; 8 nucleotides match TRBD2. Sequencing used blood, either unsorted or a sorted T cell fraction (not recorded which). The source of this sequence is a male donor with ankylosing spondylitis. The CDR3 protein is CASSGGTRGEQFF. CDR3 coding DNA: TGTGCCAGCAGTGGAGGGACTAGGGGTGAGCAGTTCTTC.